Below, one TCR beta chain is given with its context. The antigen remains unidentified. This entry comes from a study of graft-versus-host responses after intestinal transplantation. Study-level background: Each recipient received a multivisceral, liver-intestinal, or isolated intestinal graft. Among the recipients, all got anti-thymocyte globulin induction and then tacrolimus and steroids for two to four years.

Germline-derived CDR1 and CDR2 are SNHLY and FYNNEI. This CDR3 is built from 15 residues. V lost 5 bases and J lost 1, with 12 bases in between. The method was immunoSEQ multiplex PCR; TCRdb's version includes in-frame clones alone and lacks a portion of them. This sample has tens of thousands of clones; 75% to 90% occur once, and the top ten carry more than 1.5%. The authors processed graft tissue to release intraepithelial and lamina propria lymphocytes. Whole-study findings and limits: Recipient-marrow GvH clones were detected, some having first appeared in ileum or blood.

The genes are TRBV2 and TRBJ1-5, with no clear D. The receptor comes from a human patient who received an intestinal transplant, so some T cells may come from the graft donor. Sequencing was performed on ileum tissue, taken roughly 54 weeks after transplant. The CDR3 DNA sequence: TGTGCCAGCAGTCCAGCGGGTTTAAGCAATCAGCCCCAGCATTTT. Encoded protein: CASSPAGLSNQPQHF.